This is a list of T cell receptor beta chains from one sample in a study of T cell changes during pregnancy in multiple sclerosis. TCRdb's table, derived via immunoSEQ multiplex PCR, lists solely in-frame clones and lacks some. The sample has about 42,000 clones; around 84% are singletons. Sequencing was performed on CD4+ T cells from peripheral blood mononuclear cells, taken before pregnancy. The source of these receptors is a female donor with multiple sclerosis, enrolled in a pregnancy study. Each CDR3 is given with its conserved first and last residue. The D gene is left open where the match is weak. For some rows the clone size is stated as once, few or many, or as a class when expanded; others skip it.

v_gene	abundance	j_gene	d_gene	CDR3nt	CDR3aa
TRBV9	NA	TRBJ2-1	TRBD2	TGTGCCAGCAACCGACTAGCGGGAGGGGATGAGCAGTTCTTC	CASNRLAGGDEQFF
TRBV29-1	NA	TRBJ2-5	TRBD2	TGCAGCTTCGCCGGGACTAGCGGGCAAGAGACCCAGTACTTC	CSFAGTSGQETQYF
TRBV6-5	NA	TRBJ2-7	TRBD2	TGTGCCAGCAGTTTCGTGGGACTAGCGGGGTCGGGCGAGCAGTACTTC	CASSFVGLAGSGEQYF
TRBV7-2	NA	TRBJ2-1	NA	TGTGCCAGCAGCTTAGCACCGGGTTACAATGAGCAGTTCTTC	CASSLAPGYNEQFF
TRBV10-2	NA	TRBJ2-7	NA	TGCGCCAGCAGTTTGGCAGAAGAATACTACGAGCAGTACTTC	CASSLAEEYYEQYF
TRBV19	NA	TRBJ2-7	NA	TGTGCCAGTAGATCTGGGAGCGGGCGTTCCTACGAGCAGTACTTC	CASRSGSGRSYEQYF
TRBV7-2	once	TRBJ1-1	NA	TGTGCCAGCAGCGGACTTGTCTGGAACACTGAAGCTTTCTTT	CASSGLVWNTEAFF
TRBV7-3	NA	TRBJ1-2	TRBD1	TGTGCCAGCAGCATCGGACAGGGAAGTACGGGCTACACCTTC	CASSIGQGSTGYTF
TRBV10-3	NA	TRBJ2-7	NA	TGTGCCATCAGTGATGTACTTGGCGAGCAGTACTTC	CAISDVLGEQYF
TRBV5-1	NA	TRBJ1-2	NA	TGCGCCAGCAGCTTACTTCCCGGGAACGCGGGTGGCTACACCTTC	CASSLLPGNAGGYTF
TRBV7-9	many	TRBJ1-1	NA	TGTGCCAGCAGCTTCAGCGGGACTGAAGCTTTCTTT	CASSFSGTEAFF
TRBV2	NA	TRBJ2-2	TRBD2	TGTGCCAGCAGGCGGACTAGCGGGATAGGGACCGGGGAGCTGTTTTTT	CASRRTSGIGTGELFF
TRBV13	NA	TRBJ2-7	NA	TGTGCCAGCAGCTCTACTACAGGATCCTACGAGCAGTACTTC	CASSSTTGSYEQYF
TRBV7-2	many	TRBJ2-4	NA	TGTGCCAGCAGCTTAGGAGTGTCGGTACTAGCCAAAAACATTCAGTACTTC	CASSLGVSVLAKNIQYF
TRBV18	NA	TRBJ2-2	TRBD2	TGTGCCAGCTCACCACGAACTAGCGGTAACACCGGGGAGCTGTTTTTT	CASSPRTSGNTGELFF
TRBV6-5	few	TRBJ1-3	NA	TGTGCCAGCAGTTATTCGGAGGCGGGCTCTGGAAACACCATATATTTT	CASSYSEAGSGNTIYF
TRBV7-9	once	TRBJ1-5	TRBD1	TGTGCCAGCAGTTTAGGACAGGGAGGTCAGCCCCAGCATTTT	CASSLGQGGQPQHF
TRBV11-2	NA	TRBJ1-1	TRBD1	TGTGCCAGCACCTCCCAGGGGGCAGTCACTGAAGCTTTCTTT	CASTSQGAVTEAFF
TRBV7-2	NA	TRBJ2-4	NA	TGTGCCAGCAGCTTTGGGGCGACCAACATTCAGTACTTC	CASSFGATNIQYF
TRBV5-8	NA	TRBJ1-1	TRBD1	TGTGCCAGCAGCTATGGACAGGAATGGACTGAAGCTTTCTTT	CASSYGQEWTEAFF
TRBV10-2	once	TRBJ1-1	NA	TGCGCCAGCAGTGATGGGAGTTTCGTGAACACTGAAGCTTTCTTT	CASSDGSFVNTEAFF
TRBV2	NA	TRBJ1-2	NA	TGTGCCAGCTCCGTAGCCCCAGAGTCCTATGGCTACACCTTC	CASSVAPESYGYTF
TRBV9	few	TRBJ1-6	NA	TGTGCCAGCAGCGTAGCCCGTAATTCACCCCTCCACTTT	CASSVARNSPLHF
TRBV10-3	NA	TRBJ1-2	TRBD1	TGTGCCATCAGTGAGTGGGACAGGGGCGGCTACACCTTC	CAISEWDRGGYTF
TRBV5-6	NA	TRBJ2-1	NA	TGTGCCAGCAGCTTGGAGCCCAACTCCTACAATGAGCAGTTCTTC	CASSLEPNSYNEQFF
TRBV5-6	NA	TRBJ2-1	TRBD1	TGTGCCAGCAGCTGGACAGGGGACGGTGAGCAGTTCTTC	CASSWTGDGEQFF
TRBV28	NA	TRBJ2-7	TRBD2	TGTGCCAGCAGTTTATATACTAGCGGGGCCTACGAGCAGTACTTC	CASSLYTSGAYEQYF
TRBV7-9	NA	TRBJ2-7	TRBD1	TGTGCCAGCAGTTCAGGACAGGGGGCCTACGAGCAGTACTTC	CASSSGQGAYEQYF
TRBV18	NA	TRBJ1-2	TRBD1	TGTGCCAGCTCACCAAGCGGACAGGGGTATGGCTACACCTTC	CASSPSGQGYGYTF
TRBV7-9	once	TRBJ2-5	NA	TGTGCCAGCCTGCGGGAACCTGGTGAGACCCAGTACTTC	CASLREPGETQYF
TRBV7-9	NA	TRBJ1-2	NA	TGTGCCAGCAGCTTTCTTACACAGGCTTTCTATGGCTACACCTTC	CASSFLTQAFYGYTF
TRBV19	NA	TRBJ1-1	NA	TGTGCCAGTAGTATGGGTGCGGGCGGGCACACTGAAGCTTTCTTT	CASSMGAGGHTEAFF
TRBV5-8	NA	TRBJ1-4	TRBD1	TGTGCCAGCAGACCTGACAGGGGAAGCGGAAAACTGTTTTTT	CASRPDRGSGKLFF
TRBV7-9	NA	TRBJ2-6	TRBD2	TGTGCCAGCAGCTCTCTTTCGGGGGGGATGGGCGCTGGGGCCAACGTCCTGACTTTC	CASSSLSGGMGAGANVLTF
TRBV5-1	NA	TRBJ2-7	NA	TGCGCCAGCAGCCTAGGTTGGGAGCGCACCTACGAGCAGTACTTC	CASSLGWERTYEQYF
TRBV28	NA	TRBJ1-2	TRBD1	TGTGCCAGCGGGACAGAAAACGACTATGGCTACACCTTC	CASGTENDYGYTF
TRBV9	NA	TRBJ1-1	NA	TGTGCCAGCAGCGTCCTAAGTGGGACAACGAACACTGAAGCTTTCTTT	CASSVLSGTTNTEAFF
TRBV2	NA	TRBJ1-4	NA	TGTGCCAGCAGTTCCAGGACAAATGAAAAACTGTTTTTT	CASSSRTNEKLFF
TRBV5-1	NA	TRBJ1-1	TRBD1	TGCGCCAGCAGCCCCTGGACAGGTAACACTGAAGCTTTCTTT	CASSPWTGNTEAFF
TRBV4-2	NA	TRBJ2-3	TRBD1	TGTGCCAGCAGCCAAGGACAGGGCGGGGATACGCAGTATTTT	CASSQGQGGDTQYF